Presented here are 27 T cell receptor beta chains from one specimen sequenced in a study of CD8 T cells in ankylosing spondylitis. A single record per CDR3 protein comes from TCRdb applying MiXCR to the 5' RACE reads. The sample records 700,000 to 1,000,000 distinct CDR3 sequences, roughly 10% being singletons. Their antigen targets remain unknown. Broader study findings: Seemingly distinctive of ankylosing spondylitis blood was a TCR beta motif formed by eight highly homologous variants.

Sequenced sample: blood, either unsorted or a sorted T cell fraction (not recorded which). The source of these receptors is a male donor with ankylosing spondylitis.

This clonotype has a handful of counts. This chain connects TRBV6-8 to TRBJ2-1; D perhaps matches TRBD2 (5 bases). Trimming cost V 0 bases and J 6 bases, with 18 bases left between them. The CDR3 length is 17 residues. Germline-derived CDR1 and CDR2 are MNHGY and SAAAGT. The CDR3 reads CASSYSRTPPEANEQFF. The CDR3 region has the DNA TGTGCCAGCAGTTACTCAAGGACCCCTCCGGAGGCCAATGAGCAGTTCTTC.

This chain connects TRBV5-1 to TRBJ2-7; D might be TRBD2 (5 bases). V was clipped by 2 bases and J by 1 base, with 13 bases between them. Germline V gene data show CDR1 as SGHRS and CDR2 as YFSETQ. The CDR3 totals 15 residues. The CDR3: CASSFYVGISYEQYF. In DNA form, the CDR3 reads TGCGCCAGCAGCTTCTATGTCGGGATATCCTACGAGCAGTACTTC.

The chain joins TRBV14 to TRBJ2-3; no firm D call. The CDR3 is 13 residues long. Germline loops: CDR1 SGHDN, CDR2 FVKESK. V was shortened by 0 bases and J by 5 bases, with 6 bases between the two germline ends. The CDR3 region has the DNA TGTGCCAGCAGCCAAGATCTACGAGATACGCAGTATTTT. As protein: CASSQDLRDTQYF.

The chain links TRBV6-5 to TRBJ2-7; D is tentatively TRBD1 or TRBD2 (6 bases each). This CDR3 has 14 amino acids. V was clipped by 2 bases and J by 0 bases, with 8 bases between them. Germline V gene lookup returns CDR1 MNHEY and CDR2 SVGAGI. The CDR3 loop is CASSYPGASYEQYF. CDR3 nucleotide sequence: TGTGCCAGCAGTTACCCGGGGGCCTCCTACGAGCAGTACTTC.

This clonotype was recorded a few times. The rearrangement uses TRBV7-2 and TRBJ2-5; a possible D gene is TRBD2 (5 bases). In germline, CDR1 is SGHTA, CDR2 FQGNSA. Trimming removed 4 bases at V and 5 bases at J, with 11 bases between. The CDR3 runs 13 residues. The CDR3, as DNA: TGTGCCAGCAGCTCCCTAGCCACGGAGACCCAGTACTTC. Protein: CASSSLATETQYF.

This clonotype showed up many times. V and J are TRBV29-1 and TRBJ2-5; tentative D call: TRBD2 (6 bases). Between the trimmed V and J ends, which lost 5 bases and 1 base, there was a span of 8 bases. This CDR3 is 12 amino acids long. Germline-derived CDR1 and CDR2 are SQVTM and ANQGSEA. The CDR3 loop reads CSVRESQETQYF. The DNA of the CDR3 is TGCAGCGTTCGGGAGAGCCAAGAGACCCAGTACTTC. The full variable domain, in which reference TRBV29-1 and TRBJ2-5 provide the parts outside the CDR3, is SAVISQKPSRDICQRGTSLTIQCQVDSQVTMMFWYRQQPGQSLTLIATANQGSEATYESGFVIDKFPISRPNLTFSTLTVSNMSPEDSSIYLCSVRESQETQYFGPGTRLLVL.

The rearrangement uses TRBV20-1 and TRBJ2-1, with 8 bases fitting TRBD2. Germline lookup yields CDR1 DFQATT and CDR2 SNEGSKA (reference sequence). The CDR3 has 17 residues. Trimming cost V 5 bases and J 1 base; bases outside gene matches: 13. This CDR3 reads CSASLPGASGSYNEQFF. Written as DNA, the CDR3 is TGCAGTGCTTCCCTCCCCGGGGCTAGCGGGTCCTACAATGAGCAGTTCTTC.

This clonotype was counted a few times. The chain links TRBV5-1 to TRBJ2-1; D is perhaps TRBD2 (5 bases). The CDR3 sequence is 16 residues long. Germline values: CDR1 SGHRS, CDR2 YFSETQ. Trimming cost V 3 bases and J 0 bases, with 13 bases left between them. CDR3 bases: TGCGCCAGCAGCTCCTTAATGGGGAGCTCCTACAATGAGCAGTTCTTC. This encodes CASSSLMGSSYNEQFF.

The chain couples TRBV5-1 to TRBJ1-5; D is possibly TRBD1 (6 bases). The germline V gene has CDR1 SGHRS and CDR2 YFSETQ. V lost 0 bases and J 4 bases, leaving 11 bases between the germline ends. The CDR3 is 15 residues long. The CDR3 region is CASSLVGAENQPQHF. The DNA for the CDR3 is TGCGCCAGCAGCTTGGTGGGGGCGGAAAATCAGCCCCAGCATTTT.

This clonotype came up many times. V gene TRBV20-1 combines with J gene TRBJ2-1, with a possible D match to TRBD2 (6 bases). This CDR3 has 12 amino acids. V lost 3 bases and J lost 6, with 9 bases in between. Germline-derived CDR1 and CDR2 are DFQATT and SNEGSKA (reference sequence). CDR3 sequence (DNA): TGCAGTGCTAGTCGGGACTTCAATGAGCAGTTCTTC. Its protein product is CSASRDFNEQFF.

Only a few counts were recorded for this clonotype. The chain has TRBV10-3 and TRBJ2-7, with 11 nucleotides matching TRBD2. The CDR3 has 16 residues. With V trimmed by 0 bases and J by 5 bases, 6 bases remained unmatched. Germline V gives CDR1 ENHRY, CDR2 SYGVKD. The CDR3 coding sequence is TGTGCCATCAGTGAGTCAACTAGCGGGAGAAGGGACGAGCAGTACTTC. Translating it yields CAISESTSGRRDEQYF.

This clonotype was observed a handful of times. This sequence joins TRBV20-1 and TRBJ1-1, with D maybe TRBD1 (5 bases). The CDR3 runs 13 residues. The V gene's germline CDR1 is DFQATT and CDR2 SNEGSKA (reference sequence). Trimming left V 2 bases short and J 4 bases short, with 11 bases between. The CDR3 DNA reads as TGCAGTGCTAGAAAACAGGTGATCACTGAAGCTTTCTTT. This translates into CSARKQVITEAFF.

The V call is TRBV28, the J call TRBJ2-2; D may be TRBD1 or TRBD2 (5 bases each). With 2 bases removed from V and 3 bases from J, the gap between germline ends came to 13 bases. This CDR3 has 16 amino acids. The germline V gene has CDR1 MDHEN and CDR2 SYDVKM. The CDR3 DNA reads as TGTGCCAGCAGTTTAAGCTCCGGGGCCTACACCGGGGAGCTGTTTTTT. It translates to CASSLSSGAYTGELFF.

The rearrangement joins TRBV5-1 to TRBJ2-6; D gene ambiguous. V was clipped by 5 bases and J by 1 base, with 7 bases between them. Germline V CDR1 and CDR2: SGHRS, YFSETQ. This CDR3 is built from 14 residues. CDR3 amino acids: CASRSASGANVLTF. CDR3 bases: TGCGCCAGCAGATCAGCTTCTGGGGCCAACGTCCTGACTTTC.

In this sample, this clonotype turned up a few times. The V and J genes are TRBV20-1 and TRBJ2-2; TRBD1 matches at 8 bases. V shed 0 bases and J 2 bases; nucleotides not matched to a gene: 5. Germline assignment: CDR1 DFQATT and CDR2 SNEGSKA (reference sequence). The CDR3 consists of 16 residues. The CDR3 DNA follows: TGCAGTGCTAGAGATTTCGGACAGGGAAACACCGGGGAGCTGTTTTTT. Its protein product is CSARDFGQGNTGELFF.

The chain has TRBV28 and TRBJ2-2; 9 bases agree with TRBD2. The CDR3 has 16 residues. Germline loops: CDR1 MDHEN, CDR2 SYDVKM. V lost 6 bases, J lost 4 bases, and 9 bases stayed unmatched. The CDR3 is CASRRSGGTSTGELFF. Here the CDR3 DNA reads TGTGCCAGCAGACGAAGCGGGGGGACCTCCACCGGGGAGCTGTTTTTT. The whole variable domain, filled in from reference TRBV28 and TRBJ2-2, reads DVKVTQSSRYLVKRTGEKVFLECVQDMDHENMFWYRQDPGLGLRLIYFSYDVKMKEKGDIPEGYSVSREKKERFSLILESASTNQTSMYLCASRRSGGTSTGELFFGEGSRLTVL.

This clonotype was seen a handful of times. The rearrangement uses TRBV25-1 and TRBJ2-7; 8 bases map to TRBD1. Looked up from germline, CDR1 is MGHDK and CDR2 is SYGVNS. After removal of 0 bases from V and 5 bases from J, the junction contained 6 bases not matched to a gene. CDR3 length: 15 amino acids. Here the CDR3 DNA reads TGTGCCAGCAGTGAATACGACAGGGGAATCCACGAGCAGTACTTC. This encodes CASSEYDRGIHEQYF.

The V and J genes are TRBV28 and TRBJ1-2; 8 nucleotides agree with TRBD1. Germline V lookup: CDR1 MDHEN, CDR2 SYDVKM. The V and J ends lost 4 bases and 4 bases, in that order; junction bases with no gene match: 14. This CDR3 is built from 17 residues. CDR3 residues: CASSSGTGPNLRYGYTF. CDR3 nucleotides: TGTGCCAGCAGTTCAGGGACAGGACCTAACCTTCGCTATGGCTACACCTTC.

The rearrangement links TRBV27 to TRBJ1-2; 7 nucleotides line up with TRBD1. The V gene's germline CDR1 is MNHEY and CDR2 SMNVEV (reference sequence). The V segment lost 4 bases and the J segment 3 bases; nucleotides outside the gene matches: 8. The CDR3 length is 15 residues. CDR3 amino acids: CASSSYRGDDYGYTF. Written as DNA, the CDR3 is TGTGCCAGCAGTTCATACAGGGGAGACGACTATGGCTACACCTTC.

This clonotype was found a few times. This CDR3 is CASNHGGLANTGELFF. CDR3 sequence (DNA): TGTGCCAGCAACCACGGGGGACTGGCGAACACCGGGGAGCTGTTTTTT. This chain links TRBV4-2 with TRBJ2-2; the D gene is possibly TRBD2 (6 bases). Trimming removed 7 bases at V and 0 bases at J, with 15 bases between. CDR1 is LGHNA, CDR2 YNFKEQ, per germline. The CDR3 sequence is 16 residues long.

This clonotype was observed at least ten times. The chain links TRBV20-1 to TRBJ2-3; D assignment may be TRBD1 or TRBD2 (5 bases each). CDR1 is DFQATT and CDR2 is SNEGSKA in the germline V gene (reference sequence). The ends were cut back, 6 bases at V and 0 bases at J, with 13 bases in the middle. The CDR3 runs to 14 residues. The CDR3 is CSAIPGPSTDTQYF. For the CDR3, the DNA is TGCAGTGCAATACCGGGACCGAGCACAGATACGCAGTATTTT.

This chain uses TRBV20-1 with TRBJ2-1; 7 nucleotides align to TRBD2. V was clipped by 6 bases and J by 6 bases; unmatched bases: 11. CDR3 length: 14 amino acids. From germline, CDR1 is DFQATT and CDR2 SNEGSKA (reference sequence). The CDR3 bases are TGCAGTGCCCCAATGGCTAGCGGAGGCAATGAGCAGTTCTTC. The encoded protein is CSAPMASGGNEQFF.

This clonotype appeared a few times. The chain has TRBV29-1 and TRBJ1-1, with a possible D match to TRBD1 (5 bases). The germline CDR1 and CDR2 sequences are SQVTM and ANQGSEA. The CDR3 sequence is 18 residues long. V was clipped by 3 bases and J by 5 bases, with 28 bases between them. CDR3 region: CSVDNSLTRGRAETEAFF. CDR3 DNA sequence: TGCAGCGTTGACAACTCCCTAACGAGGGGAAGGGCCGAGACTGAAGCTTTCTTT.

This chain joins TRBV20-1 and TRBJ2-3; D is unclear. The V end lost 5 bases, the J end lost 4 bases, and 13 bases lay between the germline ends. CDR3 length: 13 amino acids. Germline loops: CDR1 DFQATT, CDR2 SNEGSKA (reference sequence). CDR3 protein: CSAPRSGPDTQYF. The CDR3 DNA sequence: TGCAGTGCTCCCCGAAGTGGCCCAGATACGCAGTATTTT.

Only a few counts were recorded for this clonotype. The chain carries TRBV20-1 and TRBJ2-7; D is tentatively TRBD1 or TRBD2 (5 bases each). Trimming cost V 2 bases and J 4 bases, with 21 bases left between them. The CDR3 totals 16 residues. In germline, CDR1 is DFQATT, CDR2 SNEGSKA (reference sequence). CDR3 nucleotide sequence: TGCAGTGCTAGACATCACGGGGCCCAACATTCATACGAGCAGTACTTC. It specifies CSARHHGAQHSYEQYF.

This clonotype was observed a handful of times. The CDR3 reads CAINPTGGNTEAFF. In DNA form, the CDR3 reads TGTGCCATCAACCCGACAGGGGGGAACACTGAAGCTTTCTTT. The rearrangement joins TRBV10-3 to TRBJ1-1; TRBD1 matches at 9 bases. This CDR3 spans 14 amino acids. The germline CDR1 and CDR2 sequences are ENHRY and SYGVKD. J lost 1 base, V lost 7 bases, and 4 bases had no gene match.

This chain links TRBV24-1 with TRBJ2-1; 7 bases are shared with TRBD2. V lost 9 bases to trimming and J lost 2 bases; unmatched junction nucleotides: 12. The CDR3 runs 16 residues. Germline values: CDR1 KGHDR, CDR2 SFDVKD. The CDR3 DNA is TGTGCCACCGGGGGGAGGGGTGTCTTCGCCTACAATGAGCAGTTCTTC. Its protein is CATGGRGVFAYNEQFF.